This T cell receptor beta chain was identified in a study of lymphopenia after photon versus proton radiotherapy. Regarding the study as a whole: Post-nadir diversity loss with photons came from oligoclonal expansion, particularly CD8+ Temra cells. Authors raise, but do not show, better survival with proton therapy. Larger post-nadir TCR diversity loss correlated inversely with survival in deceased patients. Relative stability marked proton patients; photon patients lost diversity and naive cells.

On this clone: Its antigen is still unknown.

Some clones are missing from TCRdb's copy, which holds only in-frame ones; the method was immunoSEQ multiplex PCR. The table shows roughly 76,000 clones, with 85% to 95% occurring only once. Trimming removed 3 bases from V and 0 bases from J, with 9 bases in between. The germline V gene encodes CDR1 LNHDA and CDR2 SQIVND (reference sequence). The CDR3 runs to 15 residues. This sequence originates from a woman aged 40-49 years with cholangiocarcinoma. Source: peripheral blood, taken from a patient treated with photon-based radiotherapy. The V and J genes are TRBV19 and TRBJ1-5; D is ambiguous. The CDR3 reads CASSMSTASNQPQHF. The CDR3 region has the DNA TGTGCCAGTAGTATGAGTACAGCTAGCAATCAGCCCCAGCATTTT.